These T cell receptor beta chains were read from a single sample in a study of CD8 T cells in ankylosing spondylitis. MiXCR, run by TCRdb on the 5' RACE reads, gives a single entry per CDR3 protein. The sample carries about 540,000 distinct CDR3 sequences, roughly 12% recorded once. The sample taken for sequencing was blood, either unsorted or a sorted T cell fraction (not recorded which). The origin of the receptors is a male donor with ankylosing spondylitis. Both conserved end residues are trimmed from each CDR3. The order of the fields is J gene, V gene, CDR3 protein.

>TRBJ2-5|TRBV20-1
SAKDEGWQETQY
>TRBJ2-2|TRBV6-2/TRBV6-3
ASSYGPGRELF
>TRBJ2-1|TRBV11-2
ASGSTGTYNEQF
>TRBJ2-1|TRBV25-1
ASSDLHSEQF
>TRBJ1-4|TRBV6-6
ATTGGLGEKLF
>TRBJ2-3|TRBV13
ASTLTLAGGGNTQY
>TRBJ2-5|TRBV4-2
ASSQDTRTQY
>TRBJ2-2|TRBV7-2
ASSARLASNTGELF
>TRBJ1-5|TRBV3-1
ASSIGQALTPQH
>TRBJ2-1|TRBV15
ATSMPWRARNEQF